This record covers a single T cell receptor (beta chain). What it binds is unknown. Those patients who had chemo-refractory metastatic non-small-cell lung cancer were given focal radiation along with CTLA-4 blockade through ipilimumab. This specimen comes from a study of radiotherapy plus CTLA-4 blockade in lung cancer. Study-wide results and limits: Peripheral blood showed expansion of tumor-derived TCR clones after radiotherapy and ipilimumab.

The data were produced by immunoSEQ multiplex PCR, yet TCRdb's version contains in-frame clones alone and is incomplete. The sample has around 90,000 clones; around 82% are singletons. V shed 5 bases and J 7 bases; nucleotides not matched to a gene: 12. The CDR3 contains 15 residues. Germline values: CDR1 MNHEY, CDR2 SMNVEV (reference sequence). The sample consisted of peripheral blood, taken from a patient treated with radiotherapy plus ipilimumab. This chain connects TRBV27 to TRBJ2-7; 9 bases match TRBD1. This sequence was found in a human donor with non-small cell lung cancer who had stable disease on radiotherapy plus ipilimumab. The CDR3 reads CASSPTGGRRWEQYF. The CDR3 nucleotides read TGTGCCAGCAGTCCAACAGGGGGCCGGAGGTGGGAGCAGTACTTC.